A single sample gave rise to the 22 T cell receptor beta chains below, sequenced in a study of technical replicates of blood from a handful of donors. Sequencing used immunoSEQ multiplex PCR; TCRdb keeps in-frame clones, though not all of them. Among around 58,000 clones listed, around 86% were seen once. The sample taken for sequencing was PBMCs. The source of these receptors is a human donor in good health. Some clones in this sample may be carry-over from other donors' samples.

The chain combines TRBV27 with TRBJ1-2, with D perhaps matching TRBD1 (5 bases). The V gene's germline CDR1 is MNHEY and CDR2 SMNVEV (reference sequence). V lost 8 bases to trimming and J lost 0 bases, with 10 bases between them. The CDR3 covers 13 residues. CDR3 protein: CASRQRSNYGYTF. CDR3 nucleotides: TGTGCCAGCCGACAGCGATCTAACTATGGCTACACCTTC.

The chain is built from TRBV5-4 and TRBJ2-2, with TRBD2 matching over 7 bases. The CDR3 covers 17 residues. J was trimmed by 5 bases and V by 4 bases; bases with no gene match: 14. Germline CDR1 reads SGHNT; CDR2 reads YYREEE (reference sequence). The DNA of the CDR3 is TGTGCCAGCAGCGCCGAACTAGCGACACTAAGGACCGGGGAGCTGTTTTTT. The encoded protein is CASSAELATLRTGELFF.

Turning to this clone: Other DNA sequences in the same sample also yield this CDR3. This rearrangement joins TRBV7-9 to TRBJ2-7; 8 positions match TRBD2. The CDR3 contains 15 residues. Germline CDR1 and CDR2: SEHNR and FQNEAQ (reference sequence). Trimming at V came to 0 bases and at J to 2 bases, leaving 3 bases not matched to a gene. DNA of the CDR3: TGTGCCAGCAGCTTAGCCGCGGGAGGAACCTACGAGCAGTACTTC. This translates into CASSLAAGGTYEQYF.

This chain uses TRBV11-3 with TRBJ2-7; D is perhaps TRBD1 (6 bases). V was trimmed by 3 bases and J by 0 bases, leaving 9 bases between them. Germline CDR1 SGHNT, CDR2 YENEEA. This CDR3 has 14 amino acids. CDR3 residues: CASSFRDISYEQYF. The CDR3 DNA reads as TGTGCCAGCAGCTTTCGGGACATCTCCTACGAGCAGTACTTC.

CDR3 sequence (DNA): TGTGCCAGCGCCCTGGCGGGAGGGCCCCCGGGCGAGCAGTACTTC. Its protein is CASALAGGPPGEQYF. The rearrangement links TRBV4-2 to TRBJ2-7, with 9 bases matching TRBD2. Germline-derived CDR1 and CDR2 are LGHNA and YNFKEQ. Trimming removed 8 bases from V and 6 bases from J; junction bases left unmatched: 14. CDR3 length: 15 amino acids.

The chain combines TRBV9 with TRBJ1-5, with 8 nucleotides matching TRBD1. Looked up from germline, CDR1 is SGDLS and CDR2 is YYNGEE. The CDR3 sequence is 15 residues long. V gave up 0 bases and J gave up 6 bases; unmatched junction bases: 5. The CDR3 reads CASSVGAGGSQPQHF. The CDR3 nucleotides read TGTGCCAGCAGCGTAGGGGCAGGGGGCAGTCAGCCCCAGCATTTT. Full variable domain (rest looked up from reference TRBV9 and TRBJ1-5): DSGVTQTPKHLITATGQRVTLRCSPRSGDLSVYWYQQSLDQGLQFLIQYYNGEERAKGNILERFSAQQFPDLHSELNLSSLELGDSALYFCASSVGAGGSQPQHFGDGTRLSIL.

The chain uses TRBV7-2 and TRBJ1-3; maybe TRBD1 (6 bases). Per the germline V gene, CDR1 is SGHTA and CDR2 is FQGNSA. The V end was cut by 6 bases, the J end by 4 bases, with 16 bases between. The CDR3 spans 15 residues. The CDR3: CASRLQGTGGNTIYF. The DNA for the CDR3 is TGTGCCAGCAGGTTACAGGGTACTGGGGGAAACACCATATATTTT.

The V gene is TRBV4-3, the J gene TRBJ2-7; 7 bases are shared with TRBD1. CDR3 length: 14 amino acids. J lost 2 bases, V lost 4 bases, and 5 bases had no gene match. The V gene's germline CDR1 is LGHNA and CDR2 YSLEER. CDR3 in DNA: TGCGCCAGCAGCCGCCTGAGGGGGCCCTACGAGCAGTACTTC. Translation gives CASSRLRGPYEQYF.

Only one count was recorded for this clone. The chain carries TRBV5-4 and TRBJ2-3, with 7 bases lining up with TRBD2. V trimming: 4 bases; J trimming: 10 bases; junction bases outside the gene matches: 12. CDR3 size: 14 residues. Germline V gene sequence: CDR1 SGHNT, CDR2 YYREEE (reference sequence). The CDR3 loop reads CASSADAGVGAQYF. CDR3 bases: TGTGCCAGCAGCGCGGATGCGGGGGTTGGTGCGCAGTATTTT.

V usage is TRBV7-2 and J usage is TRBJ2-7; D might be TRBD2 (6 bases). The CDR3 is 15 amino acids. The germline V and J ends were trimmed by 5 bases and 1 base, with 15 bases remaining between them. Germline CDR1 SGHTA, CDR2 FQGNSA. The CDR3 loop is CASSTGLADSYEQYF. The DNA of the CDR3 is TGTGCCAGCAGCACGGGACTGGCCGATTCCTACGAGCAGTACTTC.

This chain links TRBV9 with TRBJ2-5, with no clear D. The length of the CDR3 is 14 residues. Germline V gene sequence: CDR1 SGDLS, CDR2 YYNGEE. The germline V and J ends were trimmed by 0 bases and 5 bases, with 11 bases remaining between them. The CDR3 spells CASSVDLHRETQYF. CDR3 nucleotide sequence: TGTGCCAGCAGCGTAGATCTCCACCGGGAGACCCAGTACTTC.

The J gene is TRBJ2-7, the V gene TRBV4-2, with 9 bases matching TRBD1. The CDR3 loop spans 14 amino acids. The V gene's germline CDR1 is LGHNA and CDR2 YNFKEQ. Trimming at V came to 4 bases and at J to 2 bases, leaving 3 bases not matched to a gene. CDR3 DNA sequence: TGTGCCAGCAGCCCTGGGACAGGGACCTACGAGCAGTACTTC. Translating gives CASSPGTGTYEQYF.

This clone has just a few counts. The CDR3 here is CASRLQGADNSPLHF. CDR3 coding DNA: TGTGCCAGCAGACTACAGGGGGCGGATAATTCACCCCTCCACTTT. The V gene is TRBV7-9, the J gene TRBJ1-6; 9 nucleotides line up with TRBD1. The CDR3 runs to 15 residues. V trimming: 6 bases; J trimming: 5 bases; junction bases outside the gene matches: 5. Germline loops: CDR1 SEHNR, CDR2 FQNEAQ (reference sequence).

Here the CDR3 DNA reads TGTGCCAGCAGTTCCACTAGCGGGATCGTCGAGCAGTACTTC. Amino acid sequence: CASSSTSGIVEQYF. The genes are TRBV27 and TRBJ2-7, with 10 bases that match TRBD2. The V and J ends lost 4 bases and 6 bases, in that order; junction bases with no gene match: 6. The CDR3 extends over 14 amino acids. Per germline, CDR1 MNHEY and CDR2 SMNVEV (reference sequence).

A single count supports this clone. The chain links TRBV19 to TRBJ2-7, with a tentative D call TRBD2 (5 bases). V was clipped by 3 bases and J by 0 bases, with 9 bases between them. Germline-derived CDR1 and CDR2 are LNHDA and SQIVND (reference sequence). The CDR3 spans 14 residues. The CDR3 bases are TGTGCCAGTAGTATTACGGGGAGCTCCTACGAGCAGTACTTC. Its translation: CASSITGSSYEQYF.

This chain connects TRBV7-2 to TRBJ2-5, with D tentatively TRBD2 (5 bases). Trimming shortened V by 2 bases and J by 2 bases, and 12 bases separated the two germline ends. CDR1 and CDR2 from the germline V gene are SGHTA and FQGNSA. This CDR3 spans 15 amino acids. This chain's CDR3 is CASSLSTGWQETQYF. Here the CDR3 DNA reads TGTGCCAGCAGCTTATCCACGGGGTGGCAAGAGACCCAGTACTTC.

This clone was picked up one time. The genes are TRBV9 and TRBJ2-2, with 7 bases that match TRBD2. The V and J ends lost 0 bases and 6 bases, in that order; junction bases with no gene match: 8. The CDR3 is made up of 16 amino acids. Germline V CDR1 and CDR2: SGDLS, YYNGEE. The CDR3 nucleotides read TGTGCCAGCAGCGTAGCTGAGGGAGGGATACCCGGGGAGCTGTTTTTT. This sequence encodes CASSVAEGGIPGELFF.

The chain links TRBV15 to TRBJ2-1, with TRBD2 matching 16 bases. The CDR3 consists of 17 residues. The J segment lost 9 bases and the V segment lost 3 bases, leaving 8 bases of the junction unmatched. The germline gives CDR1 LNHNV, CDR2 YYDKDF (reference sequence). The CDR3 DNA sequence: TGTGCCACCAGCAGCCTAGGGACTAGCGGGAGGGACGGTGAGCAGTTCTTC. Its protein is CATSSLGTSGRDGEQFF.

The CDR3 loop reads CATSDRLNTEAFF. As DNA, the CDR3 is TGTGCCACCTCCGACAGGCTGAACACTGAAGCTTTCTTT. The chain links TRBV19 to TRBJ1-1; D perhaps matches TRBD1 (6 bases). The CDR3 spans 13 residues. V lost 10 bases and J 0 bases, leaving 12 bases between the germline ends. Per germline, CDR1 LNHDA and CDR2 SQIVND (reference sequence).

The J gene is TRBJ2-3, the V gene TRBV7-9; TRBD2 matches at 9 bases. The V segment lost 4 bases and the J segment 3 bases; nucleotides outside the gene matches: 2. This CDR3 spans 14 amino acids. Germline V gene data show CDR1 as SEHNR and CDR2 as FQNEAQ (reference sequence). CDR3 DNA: TGTGCCAGCAGCTCTAGCGGGACGACAGATACGCAGTATTTT. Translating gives CASSSSGTTDTQYF.

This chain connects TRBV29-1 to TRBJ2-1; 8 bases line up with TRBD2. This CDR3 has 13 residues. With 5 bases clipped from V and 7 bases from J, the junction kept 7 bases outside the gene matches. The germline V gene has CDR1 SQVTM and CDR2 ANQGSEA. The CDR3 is CSVSEGGRNEQFF. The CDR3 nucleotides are TGCAGCGTTTCCGAGGGCGGGAGGAATGAGCAGTTCTTC.

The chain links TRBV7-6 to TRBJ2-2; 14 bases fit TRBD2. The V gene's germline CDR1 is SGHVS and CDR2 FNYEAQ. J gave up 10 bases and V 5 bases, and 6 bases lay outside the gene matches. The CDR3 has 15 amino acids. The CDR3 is CASSLTSGGATELFF. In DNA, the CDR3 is TGTGCCAGCAGCCTGACTAGCGGGGGGGCCACGGAGCTGTTTTTT.